The source of this T cell receptor beta chain is a study of T cell repertoires in cytomegalovirus infection (dated by TCRdb to about 2019). The study in broad terms: Alongside well-studied HLA-B-restricted epitopes, the peptide stimulations were aimed at recently identified HLA-C-restricted CMV epitopes, whose presentation resists viral immunomodulation. Donor HLA type was relevant to the analysis, because carriage of CMV infection together with the matching HLA type was indicated by public TCR beta signatures. The research as a whole found: In both this cohort and an independent cohort of a few hundred donors, the cumulative frequency of public TCR beta family members distinguished carriers of CMV infection plus the relevant HLA type. In the ex vivo response, HLA-C-restricted CMV-specific TCR beta clonotypes were dominant, and in two of eight donors the single most frequent clonotype came from this HLA-C-restricted group.

The reads were generated on an Illumina HiSeq 1500. TCRdb took the public reads, trimmed them with fastp at Q25, ran MiXCR for clone calling and kept in-frame beta chains. Each entry is one CDR3 protein sequence, shown with its most common DNA and genes. The sample records 70,000 or so distinct CDR3 sequences, 25% to 30% of which are singletons. Roughly three fifths of the sample comes from the top ten. This clonotype was seen more than once but under ten times. The target of this receptor is not known. Per-base quality was not reported, and no clone a single base away is much larger than it. The sample's treatment or condition, from its label and the paper: in vitro stimulation with specific CMV peptide epitopes to enrich CMV-specific T cells. V trim: 3 bases; J trim: 3 bases; unmatched bases: 3. CDR1 and CDR2 (SEHNR, FQNEAQ) derive from the germline V gene (reference sequence). The CDR3 holds 14 amino acids from the cysteine to the phenylalanine. Here the CDR3 DNA is all that survives: 42 bases in frame from base 1.

The sequence joins TRBV7-9 to TRBJ1-1; 8 central bases correspond to TRBD1. Source: CD8+ T cells from cultured PBMCs, taken from culture after CMV antigen stimulation. The sequence was obtained from a human donor in good health (CMV status not recorded). Some clones in this sample may be carry-over from other donors' samples. The DNA sequence follows: TGTGCCAGCAGCTTTGACAGGGGCTACACTGAAGCTTTCTTT. The resulting protein is CASSFDRGYTEAFF.